This T cell receptor (beta chain) was identified in a study of blood T cell repertoires in COVID-19. Study-wide background: Acute and convalescent COVID-19 specimens originated in the United States, Italy and Spain.

The assay was immunoSEQ multiplex PCR, and TCRdb's table has in-frame clones only and misses some. The table lists roughly 230,000 clones, 85% to 90% of them singletons. The CDR3 consists of 15 residues. CDR1 and CDR2 from the germline V gene are SGDLS and YYNGEE. V lost 4 bases and J 0 bases, leaving 14 bases between the germline ends. Seattle researchers signed up patients amid active infection and tracked them longitudinally. The rearrangement joins TRBV9 to TRBJ2-7, with D unclear. Material for sequencing was peripheral blood. The receptor was derived from a woman aged 55-69 years with COVID-19, enrolled during active disease. The CDR3 spells CASSPFDRSSYEQYF. DNA of the CDR3: TGTGCCAGCAGCCCATTCGACCGGAGCTCCTACGAGCAGTACTTC.